These T cell receptor beta chains were read from a single sample in a study of shared clonotypes between healthy human individuals. Generated by immunoSEQ multiplex PCR, the TCRdb table keeps only in-frame clones and is missing some. The table has approximately 810,000 clones, about 91% seen once. Sequenced sample: naive CD8+ T cells sorted from blood. Receptors originate from a man aged 30-40 years in good health. Each CDR3 is given with its conserved first and last residue. A D gene is named only where the DNA matches it firmly. The listing skips clone size in some rows; elsewhere it reads once, few, many or a size class.

J	D	size	V	DNA	CDR3
TRBJ1-5	-	-	TRBV4-2	TGTGCCAGCAGCCAATCGTCATATAGGGTTAGCAATCAGCCCCAGCATTTT	CASSQSSYRVSNQPQHF
TRBJ2-1	TRBD2	-	TRBV10-3	TGTGCCATCAGGGGACTAACCAATGAGCAGTTCTTC	CAIRGLTNEQFF
TRBJ1-5	-	-	TRBV4-3	TGCGCCAGCAGCTCCACTTTGCAAGTTAGCAATCAGCCCCAGCATTTT	CASSSTLQVSNQPQHF
TRBJ2-7	TRBD1	-	TRBV29-1	TGCAGCGCTGTTCGGGGACAGGCAGGGCTCTACGAGCAGTACTTC	CSAVRGQAGLYEQYF
TRBJ2-4	-	-	TRBV6-1	TGTGCCAGCAGTGAACAGCCCCTACAGCAGATGCTAGCCAAAAACATTCAGTACTTC	CASSEQPLQQMLAKNIQYF
TRBJ2-1	TRBD2	-	TRBV5-8	TGTGCCAGCAGCTTGGCGGGGACTAGTCCGTACAATGAGCAGTTCTTC	CASSLAGTSPYNEQFF
TRBJ2-7	TRBD2	-	TRBV6-1	TGTGCCAGCAGGAAAGGGTGGGAGGGCCCTTACGAGCAGTACTTC	CASRKGWEGPYEQYF
TRBJ2-3	TRBD2	-	TRBV7-3	TGTGCCAGCAGCGAGGGACTAGCGGGAGGGCCAGATACGCAGTATTTT	CASSEGLAGGPDTQYF
TRBJ1-5	TRBD1	-	TRBV28	TGTGCCAGCAGCCCTGGGACAGCACTACATCAGCCCCAGCATTTT	CASSPGTALHQPQHF
TRBJ1-2	TRBD1	-	TRBV6-1	TGTGCCAGCAGTGATTGGGGACAGGCACGATATGGCTACACCTTC	CASSDWGQARYGYTF
TRBJ2-1	-	-	TRBV27	TGTGCCAGCAGTTTCTCGGAGGGGATTCTGAATGAGCAGTTCTTC	CASSFSEGILNEQFF
TRBJ2-1	TRBD2	once	TRBV7-9	TGTGCCAGCTTTTTAGCGGGAGACTACAATGAGCAGTTCTTC	CASFLAGDYNEQFF
TRBJ2-7	TRBD1	-	TRBV29-1	TGCAGCGTGGGACAGGGGGGCTACGAGCAGTACTTC	CSVGQGGYEQYF
TRBJ2-3	-	once	TRBV4-1	TGCGCCAGCAGCCAAGATCCCACCCACACAGATACGCAGTATTTT	CASSQDPTHTDTQYF
TRBJ2-1	TRBD2	-	TRBV7-9	TGTGCCAGCAGCACACGGACTAGCGGGACCTACAATGAGCAGTTCTTC	CASSTRTSGTYNEQFF
TRBJ2-1	-	many	TRBV7-8	TGTGCCAGCAGCTTACTGTCCCGGGGCCTCTACAATGAGCAGTTCTTC	CASSLLSRGLYNEQFF
TRBJ2-5	TRBD1	-	TRBV6-5	TGTGCCAGCAGTTACCGGACAGGGGAGGGTGGAGAGACCCAGTACTTC	CASSYRTGEGGETQYF
TRBJ2-1	-	-	TRBV9	TGTGCCAGCAGCCCCCTCGGGCTAGCGATGAATGAGCAGTTCTTC	CASSPLGLAMNEQFF
TRBJ1-3	-	-	TRBV29-1	TGCAGCGTTGAGGGTTTTTTACAAAACACCATATATTTT	CSVEGFLQNTIYF
TRBJ2-1	-	-	TRBV28	TGTGCCAGCAGTTTACTTACAGGTGGGAATGAGCAGTTCTTC	CASSLLTGGNEQFF
TRBJ2-7	TRBD1	-	TRBV29-1	TGCAGCGTTGAGGATAAGGGACAGGGCTACGAGCAGTACTTC	CSVEDKGQGYEQYF
TRBJ2-7	TRBD2	few	TRBV25-1	TGTGCCAGCAGTGAAGCAAGGTCTAGCGGGGGCACCTACGAGCAGTACTTC	CASSEARSSGGTYEQYF
TRBJ2-1	-	-	TRBV4-1	TGCGCCAGCAGCCAAGATAACCGGCAGCAGTTCTTC	CASSQDNRQQFF
TRBJ2-7	TRBD1	-	TRBV27	TGTGCCAGCAGTTTGCAACCCCTGCGGACAGGGGGAGACTACGAGCAGTACTTC	CASSLQPLRTGGDYEQYF
TRBJ2-1	TRBD2	-	TRBV6-1	TGTGCCAGCAGTGGGCTAGCGGGAGGATTATACAATGAGCAGTTCTTC	CASSGLAGGLYNEQFF
TRBJ2-2	-	many	TRBV11-2	TGTGCCAGCAGCCCCGGGACCGGGGAGCTGTTTTTT	CASSPGTGELFF
TRBJ1-5	TRBD1	-	TRBV9	TGTGCCAGCAGCGAGGGACAGGGAAGAGGCCAGCCCCAGCATTTT	CASSEGQGRGQPQHF
TRBJ1-1	TRBD1	-	TRBV29-1	TGCAGCGCGGCGGGACAGGGGTATCCCATGAACACTGAAGCTTTCTTT	CSAAGQGYPMNTEAFF
TRBJ2-5	-	-	TRBV27	TGTGCCAGCAGTGGGGGGACAGTCCCTGGCGGGGAGACCCAGTACTTC	CASSGGTVPGGETQYF
TRBJ2-2	-	-	TRBV7-9	TGTGCCAGCAGCTTAGGAGGCGGCTCAATCACCGGGGAGCTGTTTTTT	CASSLGGGSITGELFF
TRBJ2-5	TRBD2	-	TRBV4-1	TGCGCCAGCAGCCCGATAGCGGGAGGGAGTCAAGAGACCCAGTACTTC	CASSPIAGGSQETQYF